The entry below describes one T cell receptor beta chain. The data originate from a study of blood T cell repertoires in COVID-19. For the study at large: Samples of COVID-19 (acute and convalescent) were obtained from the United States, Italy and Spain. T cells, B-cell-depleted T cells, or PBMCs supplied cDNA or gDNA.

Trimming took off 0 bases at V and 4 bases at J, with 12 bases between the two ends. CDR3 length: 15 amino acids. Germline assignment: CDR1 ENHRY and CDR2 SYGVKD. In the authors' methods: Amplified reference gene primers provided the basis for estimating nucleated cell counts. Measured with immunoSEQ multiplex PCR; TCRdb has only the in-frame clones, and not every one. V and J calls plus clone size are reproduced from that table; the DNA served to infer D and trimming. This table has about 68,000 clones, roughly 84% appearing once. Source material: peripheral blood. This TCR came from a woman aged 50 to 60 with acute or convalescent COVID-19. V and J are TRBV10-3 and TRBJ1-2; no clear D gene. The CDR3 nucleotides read TGTGCCATCAGTGAGTCGCGGGGAATGAGCTATGGCTACACCTTC. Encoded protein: CAISESRGMSYGYTF.